These 2 T cell receptor beta chains came from one sample sequenced in a study of neurological immune-mediated disorders. Each CDR3 protein gets one entry after TCRdb re-called the 5' RACE reads with MiXCR. The sample contains around 46,000 distinct CDR3 sequences, about 25% of which appear only once. Sequences were obtained from PBMCs. The receptors come from a woman between 65 and 79 years old in good health.

A word on this clonotype: A much larger clone differs from this one at a single base, so this may be a read error. This chain joins TRBV5-1 and TRBJ2-5; no definite D call. V lost 4 bases, J lost 4 bases, and 14 bases lay in between. From germline, CDR1 is SGHRS and CDR2 YFSETQ. This CDR3 is 14 amino acids long. CDR3 sequence (DNA): TGCGCCAGCAGCGTGCCCCAGCCCGGAGAGACCCAGTACTTC. Protein sequence: CASSVPQPGETQYF.

This clonotype was detected many times. The CDR3: CASSQRTGLQETQYF. In nucleotides, the CDR3 is TGCGCCAGCAGCCAAAGAACGGGTTTACAAGAGACCCAGTACTTC. This chain joins TRBV5-1 and TRBJ2-5; D remains unclear. V was shortened by 4 bases and J by 2 bases, with 15 bases between the two germline ends. CDR1 is SGHRS, CDR2 YFSETQ, per germline. CDR3 length: 15 amino acids.